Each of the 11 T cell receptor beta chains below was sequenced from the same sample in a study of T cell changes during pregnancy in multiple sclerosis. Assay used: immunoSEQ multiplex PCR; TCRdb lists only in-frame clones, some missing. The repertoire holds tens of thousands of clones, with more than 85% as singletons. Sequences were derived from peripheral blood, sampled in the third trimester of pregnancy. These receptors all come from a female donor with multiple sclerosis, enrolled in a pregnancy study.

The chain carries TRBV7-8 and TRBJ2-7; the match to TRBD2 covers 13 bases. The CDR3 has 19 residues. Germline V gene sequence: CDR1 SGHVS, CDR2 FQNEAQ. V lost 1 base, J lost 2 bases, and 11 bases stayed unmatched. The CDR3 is CASSLVVGLAGRSTYEQYF. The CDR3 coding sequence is TGTGCCAGCAGCTTAGTGGTGGGACTAGCGGGGCGAAGCACCTACGAGCAGTACTTC.

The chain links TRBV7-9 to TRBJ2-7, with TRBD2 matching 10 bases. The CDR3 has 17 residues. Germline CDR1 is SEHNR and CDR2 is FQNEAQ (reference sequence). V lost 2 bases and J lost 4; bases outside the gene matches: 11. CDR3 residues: CASSLLDEGLAVYEQYF. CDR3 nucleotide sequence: TGTGCCAGCAGCTTACTGGACGAAGGACTAGCGGTTTACGAGCAGTACTTC.

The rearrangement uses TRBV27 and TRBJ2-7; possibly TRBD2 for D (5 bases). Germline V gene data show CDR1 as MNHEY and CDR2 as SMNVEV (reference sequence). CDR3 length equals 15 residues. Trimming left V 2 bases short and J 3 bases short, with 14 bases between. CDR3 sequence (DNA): TGTGCCAGCAGTTTAGGCCGAACTAGAGTCTACGAGCAGTACTTC. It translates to CASSLGRTRVYEQYF.

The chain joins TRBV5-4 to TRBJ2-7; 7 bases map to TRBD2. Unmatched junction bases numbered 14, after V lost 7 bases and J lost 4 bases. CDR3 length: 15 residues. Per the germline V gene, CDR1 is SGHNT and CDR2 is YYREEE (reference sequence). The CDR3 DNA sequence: TGTGCCAGCTCTGTCGGTGCGGGAGAACGGTACGAGCAGTACTTC. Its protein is CASSVGAGERYEQYF.

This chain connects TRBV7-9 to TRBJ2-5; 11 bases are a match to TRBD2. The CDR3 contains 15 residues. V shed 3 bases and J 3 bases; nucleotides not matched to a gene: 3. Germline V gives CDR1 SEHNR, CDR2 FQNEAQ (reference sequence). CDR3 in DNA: TGTGCCAGCAGCTTCCCGGGACTAGCGGAAGAGACCCAGTACTTC. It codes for CASSFPGLAEETQYF.

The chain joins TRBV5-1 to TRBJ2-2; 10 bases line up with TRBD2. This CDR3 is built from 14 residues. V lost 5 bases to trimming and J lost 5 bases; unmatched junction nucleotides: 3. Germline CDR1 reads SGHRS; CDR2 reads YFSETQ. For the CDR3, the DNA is TGCGCCAGCAGTCTAGCGGGAGTTACCGGGGAGCTGTTTTTT. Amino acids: CASSLAGVTGELFF.

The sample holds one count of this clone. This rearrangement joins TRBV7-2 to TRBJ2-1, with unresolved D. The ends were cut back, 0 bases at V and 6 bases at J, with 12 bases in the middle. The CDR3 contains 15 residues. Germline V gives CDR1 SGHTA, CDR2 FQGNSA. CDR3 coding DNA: TGTGCCAGCAGCTTAGCCCCGAGGCTCGGCAATGAGCAGTTCTTC. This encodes CASSLAPRLGNEQFF. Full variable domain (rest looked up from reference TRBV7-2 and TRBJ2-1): GAGVSQSPSNKVTEKGKDVELRCDPISGHTALYWYRQSLGQGLEFLIYFQGNSAPDKSGLPSDRFSAERTGGSVSTLTIQRTQQEDSAVYLCASSLAPRLGNEQFFGPGTRLTVL.

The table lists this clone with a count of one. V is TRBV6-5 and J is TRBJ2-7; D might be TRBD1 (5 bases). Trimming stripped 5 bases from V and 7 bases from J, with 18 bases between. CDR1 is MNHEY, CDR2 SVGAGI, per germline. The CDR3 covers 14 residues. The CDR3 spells CASSPLNRPGEQYF. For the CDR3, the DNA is TGTGCCAGCAGTCCCCTTAACAGGCCTGGGGAGCAGTACTTC.

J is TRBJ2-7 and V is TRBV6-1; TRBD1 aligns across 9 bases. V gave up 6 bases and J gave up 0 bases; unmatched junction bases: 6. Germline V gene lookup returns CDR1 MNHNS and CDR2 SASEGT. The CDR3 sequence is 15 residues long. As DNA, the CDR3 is TGTGCCAGCAGCACCGGGACAGGGTCCTCCTACGAGCAGTACTTC. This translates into CASSTGTGSSYEQYF.

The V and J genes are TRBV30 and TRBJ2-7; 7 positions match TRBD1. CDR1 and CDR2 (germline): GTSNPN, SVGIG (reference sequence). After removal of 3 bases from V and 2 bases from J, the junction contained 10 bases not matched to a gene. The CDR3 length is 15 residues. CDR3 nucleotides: TGTGCCTGGAGGGATATTCGGGACAGCACCTACGAGCAGTACTTC. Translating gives CAWRDIRDSTYEQYF.

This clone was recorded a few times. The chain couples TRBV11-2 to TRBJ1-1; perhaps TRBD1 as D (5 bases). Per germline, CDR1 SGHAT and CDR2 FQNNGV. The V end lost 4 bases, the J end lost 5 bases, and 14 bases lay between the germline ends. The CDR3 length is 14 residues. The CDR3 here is CASSSFQGGTEAFF. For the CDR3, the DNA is TGTGCCAGCAGCTCTTTCCAGGGAGGTACTGAAGCTTTCTTT.